The rows below give T cell receptor beta chains drawn from one sample of a study of shared T cell receptors in the human thymus. This table comes from immunoSEQ multiplex PCR, and its TCRdb copy is limited to in-frame clones, with some not included. Of approximately 730,000 clones listed, approximately 85% are singletons. The sample also formed part of further work on human thymus T cells.

Material for sequencing was thymocytes. These receptor sequences come from a girl less than two years old with a congenital heart defect. CDR3s include the opening cysteine and the closing phenylalanine or tryptophan. Fields, in order: J gene, D gene, clone size, V gene, CDR3 protein, CDR3 DNA. D genes are given only for firm matches. A clone size is listed for some rows: how often the clone was seen (once, few, many), or a class if it is expanded.

j_call: TRBJ1-5
d_call: TRBD1
clone_size: NA
v_call: TRBV18
cdr3_aa: CASSPQPRIPGQEARSNQPQHF
cdr3_nt: TGTGCCAGCTCACCGCAACCCCGAATTCCGGGACAGGAGGCGAGGAGCAATCAGCCCCAGCATTTT

j_call: TRBJ1-4
d_call: TRBD1
clone_size: few
v_call: TRBV28
cdr3_aa: CASSPDRGRFSTNEKLFF
cdr3_nt: TGTGCCAGCAGCCCAGACAGGGGGCGGTTTTCAACTAATGAAAAACTGTTTTTT

j_call: TRBJ2-7
d_call: TRBD1
clone_size: NA
v_call: TRBV7-8
cdr3_aa: CASSLTGASYEQYF
cdr3_nt: TGTGCCAGCAGCTTGACAGGGGCCTCCTACGAGCAGTACTTC

j_call: TRBJ1-2
d_call: TRBD1
clone_size: NA
v_call: TRBV7-9
cdr3_aa: CASSQNPDRTQGYTF
cdr3_nt: TGTGCCAGCAGCCAAAACCCGGACAGGACGCAGGGCTACACCTTC

j_call: TRBJ2-5
d_call: NA
clone_size: NA
v_call: TRBV19
cdr3_aa: CASSIFNPPGETQYF
cdr3_nt: TGTGCCAGTAGTATCTTCAACCCTCCGGGGGAGACCCAGTACTTC

j_call: TRBJ2-7
d_call: NA
clone_size: NA
v_call: TRBV6-5
cdr3_aa: CASSSTSGSGSYEQYF
cdr3_nt: TGTGCCAGCAGTTCAACTTCAGGGTCGGGCTCCTACGAGCAGTACTTC

j_call: TRBJ1-1
d_call: TRBD1
clone_size: NA
v_call: TRBV5-1
cdr3_aa: CASSLVGQGGTEAFF
cdr3_nt: TGCGCCAGCAGCTTGGTGGGACAGGGCGGCACTGAAGCTTTCTTT

j_call: TRBJ2-1
d_call: TRBD1
clone_size: NA
v_call: TRBV4-1
cdr3_aa: CASSQQGASSYNEQFF
cdr3_nt: TGCGCCAGCAGCCAACAGGGGGCCAGCTCCTACAATGAGCAGTTCTTC

j_call: TRBJ1-1
d_call: TRBD1
clone_size: NA
v_call: TRBV16
cdr3_aa: CASSHRDRGTGAFF
cdr3_nt: TGTGCCAGCAGCCATAGGGACAGGGGGACCGGGGCTTTCTTT

j_call: TRBJ1-2
d_call: NA
clone_size: NA
v_call: TRBV6-5
cdr3_aa: CASRTLEGYGYTF
cdr3_nt: TGTGCCAGCAGAACACTCGAGGGCTATGGCTACACCTTC

j_call: TRBJ1-3
d_call: TRBD1
clone_size: NA
v_call: TRBV9
cdr3_aa: CASSVNSGTGPPISGNTIYF
cdr3_nt: TGTGCCAGCAGCGTAAATTCCGGGACAGGGCCACCGATCTCTGGAAACACCATATATTTT

j_call: TRBJ1-4
d_call: TRBD1
clone_size: NA
v_call: TRBV28
cdr3_aa: CASSPRDRSKNEKLFF
cdr3_nt: TGTGCCAGCAGCCCCCGGGACAGAAGTAAAAATGAAAAACTGTTTTTT

j_call: TRBJ2-5
d_call: TRBD1
clone_size: NA
v_call: TRBV15
cdr3_aa: CATSRDIRVFGPTGARERTQYF
cdr3_nt: TGTGCCACCAGCAGAGATATTCGGGTTTTTGGGCCGACAGGGGCTCGCGAGAGGACCCAGTACTTC

j_call: TRBJ1-6
d_call: NA
clone_size: NA
v_call: TRBV4-1
cdr3_aa: CASSLYTFPYSSYNSPLHF
cdr3_nt: TGCGCCAGCAGCCTTTATACCTTCCCGTACAGCTCCTATAATTCACCCCTCCACTTT

j_call: TRBJ2-2
d_call: TRBD2
clone_size: few
v_call: TRBV14
cdr3_aa: CASSPGLSGGANTGELFF
cdr3_nt: TGTGCCAGCAGCCCCGGCCTAAGCGGGGGAGCGAACACCGGGGAGCTGTTTTTT

j_call: TRBJ1-2
d_call: TRBD1
clone_size: NA
v_call: TRBV4-1
cdr3_aa: CASSQEGTGGRYGYTF
cdr3_nt: TGCGCCAGCAGCCAAGAAGGGACAGGGGGTCGTTATGGCTACACCTTC

j_call: TRBJ2-4
d_call: TRBD2
clone_size: NA
v_call: TRBV28
cdr3_aa: CASSSPRLAGGVAANIQYF
cdr3_nt: TGTGCCAGCAGTTCCCCACGACTAGCGGGGGGAGTAGCCGCAAACATTCAGTACTTC

j_call: TRBJ1-1
d_call: NA
clone_size: NA
v_call: TRBV7-9
cdr3_aa: CASSSSSGNTEAFF
cdr3_nt: TGTGCCAGCTCCTCCTCTTCGGGGAACACTGAAGCTTTCTTT

j_call: TRBJ2-5
d_call: NA
clone_size: NA
v_call: TRBV18
cdr3_aa: CASSPGDSQETQYF
cdr3_nt: TGTGCCAGCTCACCAGGGGACTCCCAAGAGACCCAGTACTTC

j_call: TRBJ1-6
d_call: NA
clone_size: NA
v_call: TRBV6-1
cdr3_aa: CASSEAPSRETQNSPLHF
cdr3_nt: TGTGCCAGCAGTGAAGCTCCCAGCAGGGAAACCCAAAATTCACCCCTCCACTTT

j_call: TRBJ2-6
d_call: TRBD2
clone_size: NA
v_call: TRBV10-3
cdr3_aa: CAISGVGTSGGIKSGANVLTF
cdr3_nt: TGTGCCATCAGCGGGGTTGGGACTAGCGGGGGAATAAAATCTGGGGCCAACGTCCTGACTTTC

j_call: TRBJ1-2
d_call: TRBD1
clone_size: NA
v_call: TRBV27
cdr3_aa: CASSPSRTGTTNYGYTF
cdr3_nt: TGTGCCAGCAGTCCTTCGAGGACAGGGACAACTAACTATGGCTACACCTTC

j_call: TRBJ2-5
d_call: TRBD1
clone_size: NA
v_call: TRBV11-2
cdr3_aa: CASGRRDRQQGSKETQYF
cdr3_nt: TGTGCCAGCGGCCGCCGGGACAGACAGCAAGGTTCAAAAGAGACCCAGTACTTC

j_call: TRBJ1-2
d_call: TRBD1
clone_size: NA
v_call: TRBV18
cdr3_aa: CAKHTGDRPLGGYTF
cdr3_nt: TGTGCCAAACATACCGGGGACAGGCCCCTCGGCGGCTACACCTTC

j_call: TRBJ1-1
d_call: NA
clone_size: NA
v_call: TRBV6-8
cdr3_aa: CASRLKGENTEAFF
cdr3_nt: TGTGCCAGCAGGCTCAAGGGGGAAAACACTGAAGCTTTCTTT

j_call: TRBJ1-6
d_call: TRBD1
clone_size: NA
v_call: TRBV4-1
cdr3_aa: CASSQDRRQGDSPLHF
cdr3_nt: TGCGCCAGCAGCCAAGATCGGAGACAGGGGGATTCACCCCTCCACTTT

j_call: TRBJ2-5
d_call: NA
clone_size: NA
v_call: TRBV10-3
cdr3_aa: CAISEERETQYF
cdr3_nt: TGTGCCATCAGTGAAGAACGGGAGACCCAGTACTTC

j_call: TRBJ1-1
d_call: NA
clone_size: NA
v_call: TRBV27
cdr3_aa: CASSITKAGDTEAFF
cdr3_nt: TGTGCCAGCAGTATCACAAAAGCAGGGGACACTGAAGCTTTCTTT

j_call: TRBJ2-5
d_call: NA
clone_size: NA
v_call: TRBV13
cdr3_aa: CARGEETQYF
cdr3_nt: TGTGCCCGTGGAGAAGAGACCCAGTACTTC